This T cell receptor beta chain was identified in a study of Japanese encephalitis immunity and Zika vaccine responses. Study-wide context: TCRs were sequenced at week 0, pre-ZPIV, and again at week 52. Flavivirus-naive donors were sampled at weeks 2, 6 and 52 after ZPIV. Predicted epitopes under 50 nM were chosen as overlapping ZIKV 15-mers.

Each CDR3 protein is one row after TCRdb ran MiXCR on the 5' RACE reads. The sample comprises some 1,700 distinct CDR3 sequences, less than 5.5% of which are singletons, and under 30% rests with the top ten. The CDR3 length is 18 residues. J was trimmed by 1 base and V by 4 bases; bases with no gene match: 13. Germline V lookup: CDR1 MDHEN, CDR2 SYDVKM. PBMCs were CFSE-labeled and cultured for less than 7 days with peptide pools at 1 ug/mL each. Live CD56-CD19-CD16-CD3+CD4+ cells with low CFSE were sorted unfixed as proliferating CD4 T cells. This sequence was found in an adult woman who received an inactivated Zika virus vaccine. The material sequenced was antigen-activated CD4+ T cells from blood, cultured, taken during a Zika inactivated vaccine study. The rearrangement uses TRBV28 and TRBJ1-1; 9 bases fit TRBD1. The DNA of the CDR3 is TGTGCCAGCAGTTCCTTGGGAATCGGACAGGGGAGGAACACTGAAGCTTTCTTT. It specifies CASSSLGIGQGRNTEAFF.